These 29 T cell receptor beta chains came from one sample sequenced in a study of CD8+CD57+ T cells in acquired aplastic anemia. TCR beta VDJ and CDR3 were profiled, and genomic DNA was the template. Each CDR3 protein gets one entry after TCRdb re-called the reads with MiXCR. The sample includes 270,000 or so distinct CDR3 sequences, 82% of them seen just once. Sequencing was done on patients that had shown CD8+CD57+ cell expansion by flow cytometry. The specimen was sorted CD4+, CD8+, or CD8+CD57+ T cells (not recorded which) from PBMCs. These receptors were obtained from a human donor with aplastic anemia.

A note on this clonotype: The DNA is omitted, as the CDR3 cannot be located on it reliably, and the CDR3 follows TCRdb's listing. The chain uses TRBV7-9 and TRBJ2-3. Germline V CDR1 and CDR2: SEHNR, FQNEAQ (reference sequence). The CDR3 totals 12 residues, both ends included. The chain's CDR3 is CASSVGAGTNYF.

DNA for the CDR3: TGTGCCAGTAGTGTAGGTGGACGAGCCTCAGATGAGCAGTTCTTC. This encodes CASSVGGRASDEQFF. The chain is built from TRBV9 and TRBJ2-1; no reliable D call. CDR3 length equals 15 residues. Germline V gene lookup returns CDR1 SGDLS and CDR2 YYNGEE. The V gene lost 8 bases and the J gene lost 8 bases, with 23 bases spanning the gap.

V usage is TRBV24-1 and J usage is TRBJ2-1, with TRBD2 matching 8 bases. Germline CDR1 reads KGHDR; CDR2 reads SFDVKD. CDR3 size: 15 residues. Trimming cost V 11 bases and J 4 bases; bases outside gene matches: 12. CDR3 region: CASSYSGGSYNEQFF. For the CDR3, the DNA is TGTGCCAGTAGTTATTCGGGGGGGTCGTACAATGAGCAGTTCTTC.

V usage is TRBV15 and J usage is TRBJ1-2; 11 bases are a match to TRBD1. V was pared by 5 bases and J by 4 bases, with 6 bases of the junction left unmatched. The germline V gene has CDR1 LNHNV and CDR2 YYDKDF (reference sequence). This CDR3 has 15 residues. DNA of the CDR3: TGTGCCACCAGCCCTCGGACAGGGGGCGGCTATGGCTACACCTTC. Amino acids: CATSPRTGGGYGYTF.

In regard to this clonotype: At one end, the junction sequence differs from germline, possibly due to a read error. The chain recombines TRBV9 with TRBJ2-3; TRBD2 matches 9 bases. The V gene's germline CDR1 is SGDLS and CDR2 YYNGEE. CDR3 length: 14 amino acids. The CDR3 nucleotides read TGTGCCAGCAGCTCCAGCGGGGGGCCGTCCTACGAGCATTTT. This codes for CASSSSGGPSYEHF.

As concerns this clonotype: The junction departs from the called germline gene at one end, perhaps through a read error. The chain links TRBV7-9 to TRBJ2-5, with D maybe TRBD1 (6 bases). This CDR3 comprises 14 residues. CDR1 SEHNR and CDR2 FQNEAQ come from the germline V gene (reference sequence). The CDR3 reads CATSRGSSQGSEYF. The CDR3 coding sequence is TGTGCCACCAGCAGGGGCTCCAGCCAGGGGAGCGAGTACTTC.

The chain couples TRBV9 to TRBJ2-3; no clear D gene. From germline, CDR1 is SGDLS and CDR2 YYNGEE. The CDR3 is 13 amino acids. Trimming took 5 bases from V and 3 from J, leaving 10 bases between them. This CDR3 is CASRYAGTDTQYF. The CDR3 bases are TGTGCCAGCAGGTACGCCGGAACAGATACGCAGTATTTT.

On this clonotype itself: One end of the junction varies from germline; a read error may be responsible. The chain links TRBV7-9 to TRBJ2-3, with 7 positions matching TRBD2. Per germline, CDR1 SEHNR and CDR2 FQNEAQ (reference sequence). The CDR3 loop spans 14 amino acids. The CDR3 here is CASSFAGDTDTLCF. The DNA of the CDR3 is TGTGCCAGCAGCTTCGCGGGAGATACCGATACGTTGTGCTTT.

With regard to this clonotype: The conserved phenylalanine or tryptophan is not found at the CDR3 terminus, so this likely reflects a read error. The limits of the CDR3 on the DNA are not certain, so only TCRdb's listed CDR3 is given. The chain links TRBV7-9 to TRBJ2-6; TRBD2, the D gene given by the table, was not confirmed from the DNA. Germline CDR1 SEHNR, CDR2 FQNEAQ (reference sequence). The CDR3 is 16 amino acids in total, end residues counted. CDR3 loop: CAGSGAGDYGAYVPAT.

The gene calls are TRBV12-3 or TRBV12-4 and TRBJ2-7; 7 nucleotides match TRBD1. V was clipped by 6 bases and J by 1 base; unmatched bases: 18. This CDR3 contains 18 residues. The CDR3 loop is CASRQHPDGTALSYEQYV. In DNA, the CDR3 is TGTGCCAGCAGACAGCATCCAGACGGGACAGCCCTTTCCTACGAGCAGTACGTC.

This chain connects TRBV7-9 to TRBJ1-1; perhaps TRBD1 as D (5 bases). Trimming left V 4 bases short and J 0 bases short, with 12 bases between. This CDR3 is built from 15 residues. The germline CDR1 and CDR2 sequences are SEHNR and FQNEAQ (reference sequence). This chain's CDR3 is CASSSTDPLNTEAFF. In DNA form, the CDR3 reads TGTGCCAGCAGCTCGACAGACCCTCTGAACACTGAAGCTTTCTTT. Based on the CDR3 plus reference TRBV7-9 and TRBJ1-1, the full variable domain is DTGVSQNPRHKITKRGQNVTFRCDPISEHNRLYWYRQTLGQGPEFLTYFQNEAQLEKSRLLSDRFSAERPKGSFSTLEIQRTEQGDSAMYLCASSSTDPLNTEAFFGQGTRLTVV.

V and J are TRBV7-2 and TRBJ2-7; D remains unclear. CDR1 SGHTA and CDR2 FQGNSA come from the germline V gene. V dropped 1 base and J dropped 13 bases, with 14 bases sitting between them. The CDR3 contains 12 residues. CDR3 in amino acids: CASSLDSAENYV. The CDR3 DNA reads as TGTGCCAGCAGCTTAGATTCGGCAGAGAACTACGTC.

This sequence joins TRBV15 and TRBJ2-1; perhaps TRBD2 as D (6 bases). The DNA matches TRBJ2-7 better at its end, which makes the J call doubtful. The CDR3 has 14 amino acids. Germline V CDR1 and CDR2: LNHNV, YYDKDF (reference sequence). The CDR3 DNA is TGTGCCACCCAAAGAGGCGGCGGGAACGATGAGCAGTACTTC. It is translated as CATQRGGGNDEQYF.

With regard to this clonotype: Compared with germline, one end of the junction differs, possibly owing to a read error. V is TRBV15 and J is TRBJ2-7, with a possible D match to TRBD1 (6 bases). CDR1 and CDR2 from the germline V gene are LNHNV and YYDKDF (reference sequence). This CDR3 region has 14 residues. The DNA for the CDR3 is TGTGCCAGCAGCGGAGGCAGGGGCCCAGACACCCAGTACTTC. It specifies CASSGGRGPDTQYF.

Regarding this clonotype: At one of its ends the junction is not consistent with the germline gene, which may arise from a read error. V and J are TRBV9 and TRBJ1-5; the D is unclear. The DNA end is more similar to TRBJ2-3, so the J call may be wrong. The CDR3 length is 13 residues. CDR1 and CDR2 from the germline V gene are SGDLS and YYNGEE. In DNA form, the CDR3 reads TGTGCCGGCAGCCACGCAGGCACAGATACGCAGTATTTT. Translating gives CAGSHAGTDTQYF.

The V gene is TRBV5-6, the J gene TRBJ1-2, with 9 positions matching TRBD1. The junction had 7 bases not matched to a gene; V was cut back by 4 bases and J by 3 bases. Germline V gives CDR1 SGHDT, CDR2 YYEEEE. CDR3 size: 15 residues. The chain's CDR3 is CASSPGQGADYGYTF. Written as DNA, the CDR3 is TGTGCCAGCAGCCCGGGACAGGGCGCCGACTATGGCTACACCTTC.

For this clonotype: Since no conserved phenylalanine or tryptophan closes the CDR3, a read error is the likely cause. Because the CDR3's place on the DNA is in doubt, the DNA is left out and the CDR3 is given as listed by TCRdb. Here the CDR3 reads CASSLGADTEYY. The V gene is TRBV2, the J gene TRBJ2-3; the D call of TRBD1 is as the table states it, not checked on the DNA. The germline CDR1 and CDR2 sequences are SNHLY and FYNNEI. From its first to its last residue, the CDR3 has 12 amino acids.

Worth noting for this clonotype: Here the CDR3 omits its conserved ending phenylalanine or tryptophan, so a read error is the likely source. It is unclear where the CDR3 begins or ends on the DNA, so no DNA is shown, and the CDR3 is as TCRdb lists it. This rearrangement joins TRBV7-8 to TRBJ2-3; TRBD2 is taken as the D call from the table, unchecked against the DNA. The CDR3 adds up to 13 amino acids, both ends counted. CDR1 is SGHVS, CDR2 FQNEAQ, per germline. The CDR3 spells CASSWTVGPDTQY.

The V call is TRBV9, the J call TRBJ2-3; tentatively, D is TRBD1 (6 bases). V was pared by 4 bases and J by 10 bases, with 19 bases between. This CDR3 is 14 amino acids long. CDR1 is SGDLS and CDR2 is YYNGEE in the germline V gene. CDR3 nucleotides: TGTGCCAGCAGCTTTGGGGGCGTTCGGGGTGCGCAGTATTTT. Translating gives CASSFGGVRGAQYF. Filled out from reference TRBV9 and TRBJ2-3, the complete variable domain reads DSGVTQTPKHLITATGQRVTLRCSPRSGDLSVYWYQQSLDQGLQFLIQYYNGEERAKGNILERFSAQQFPDLHSELNLSSLELGDSALYFCASSFGGVRGAQYFGPGTRLTVL.

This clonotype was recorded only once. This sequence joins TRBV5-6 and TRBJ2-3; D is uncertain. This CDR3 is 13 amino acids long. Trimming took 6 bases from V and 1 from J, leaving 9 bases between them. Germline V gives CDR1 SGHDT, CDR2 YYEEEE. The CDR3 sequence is CASTGQGTDTQYF. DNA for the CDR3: TGTGCCAGCACCGGCCAGGGCACAGATACGCAGTATTTT.

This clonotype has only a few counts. The CDR3 loop is CASGTGGEKQPQHF. The CDR3 region has the DNA TGTGCCAGCGGGACAGGGGGTGAAAAACAGCCCCAGCATTTT. The chain couples TRBV9 to TRBJ1-5; 11 bases agree with TRBD1. J lost 7 bases, V lost 7 bases, and 7 bases had no gene match. Germline CDR1 SGDLS, CDR2 YYNGEE. There are 14 residues in the CDR3.

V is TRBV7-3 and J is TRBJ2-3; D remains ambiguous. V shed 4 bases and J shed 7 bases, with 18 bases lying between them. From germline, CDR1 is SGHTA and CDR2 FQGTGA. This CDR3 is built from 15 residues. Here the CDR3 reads CASSSHSRTYNTQYF. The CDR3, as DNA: TGTGCCAGCAGCTCTCATAGCCGGACCTACAATACGCAGTATTTT.

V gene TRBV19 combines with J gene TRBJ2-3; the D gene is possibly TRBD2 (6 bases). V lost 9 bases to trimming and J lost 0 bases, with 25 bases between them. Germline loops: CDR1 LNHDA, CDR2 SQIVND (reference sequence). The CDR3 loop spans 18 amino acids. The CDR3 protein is CASSQEVAGSYSTDTQYF. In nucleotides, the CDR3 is TGTGCCAGCAGCCAAGAGGTCGCGGGGTCGTACAGCACAGATACGCAGTATTTT.

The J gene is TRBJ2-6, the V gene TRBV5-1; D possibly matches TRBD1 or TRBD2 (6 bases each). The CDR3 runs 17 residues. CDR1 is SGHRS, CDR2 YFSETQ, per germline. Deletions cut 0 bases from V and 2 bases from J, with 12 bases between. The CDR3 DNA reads TGCGCCAGCAGCTTGGGGGGGGCGCGGACTGGGGCCAACGTCCTGACTTTC. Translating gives CASSLGGARTGANVLTF.

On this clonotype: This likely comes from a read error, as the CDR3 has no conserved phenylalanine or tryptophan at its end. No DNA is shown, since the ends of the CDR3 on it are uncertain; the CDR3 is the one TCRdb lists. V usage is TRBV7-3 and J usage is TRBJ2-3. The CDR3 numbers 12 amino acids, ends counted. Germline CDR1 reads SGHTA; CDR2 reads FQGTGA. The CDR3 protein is CASSIEADTEYL.

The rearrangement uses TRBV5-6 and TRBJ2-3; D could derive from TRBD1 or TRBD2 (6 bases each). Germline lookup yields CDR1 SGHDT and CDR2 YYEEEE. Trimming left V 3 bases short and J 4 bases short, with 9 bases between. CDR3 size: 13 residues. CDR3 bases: TGTGCCAGCAGCTGGGGGGCAGCAGATACGCAGTATTTT. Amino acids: CASSWGAADTQYF.

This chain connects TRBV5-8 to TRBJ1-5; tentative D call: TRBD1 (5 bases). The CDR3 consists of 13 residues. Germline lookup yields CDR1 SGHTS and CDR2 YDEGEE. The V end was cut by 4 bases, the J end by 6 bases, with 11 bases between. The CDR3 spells CASSHGGTQPQHF. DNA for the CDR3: TGTGCCAGCAGCCACGGAGGGACTCAGCCCCAGCATTTT.

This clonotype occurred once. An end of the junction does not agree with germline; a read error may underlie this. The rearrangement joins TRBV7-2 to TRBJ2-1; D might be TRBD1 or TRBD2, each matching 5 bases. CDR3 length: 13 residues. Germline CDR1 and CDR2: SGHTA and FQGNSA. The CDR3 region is CASSVGGIPETFF. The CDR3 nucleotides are TGTGCCAGCAGTGTTGGGGGAATTCCTGAGACGTTCTTT.

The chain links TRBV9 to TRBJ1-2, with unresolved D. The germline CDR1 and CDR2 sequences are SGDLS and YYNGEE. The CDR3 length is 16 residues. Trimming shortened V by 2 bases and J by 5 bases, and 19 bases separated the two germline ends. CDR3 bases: TGTGCCAGCAGCGTGGGGTCGGATACGCTCGTATATGGCTACACCTTC. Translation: CASSVGSDTLVYGYTF. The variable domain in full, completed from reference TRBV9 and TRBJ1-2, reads DSGVTQTPKHLITATGQRVTLRCSPRSGDLSVYWYQQSLDQGLQFLIQYYNGEERAKGNILERFSAQQFPDLHSELNLSSLELGDSALYFCASSVGSDTLVYGYTFGSGTRLTVV.